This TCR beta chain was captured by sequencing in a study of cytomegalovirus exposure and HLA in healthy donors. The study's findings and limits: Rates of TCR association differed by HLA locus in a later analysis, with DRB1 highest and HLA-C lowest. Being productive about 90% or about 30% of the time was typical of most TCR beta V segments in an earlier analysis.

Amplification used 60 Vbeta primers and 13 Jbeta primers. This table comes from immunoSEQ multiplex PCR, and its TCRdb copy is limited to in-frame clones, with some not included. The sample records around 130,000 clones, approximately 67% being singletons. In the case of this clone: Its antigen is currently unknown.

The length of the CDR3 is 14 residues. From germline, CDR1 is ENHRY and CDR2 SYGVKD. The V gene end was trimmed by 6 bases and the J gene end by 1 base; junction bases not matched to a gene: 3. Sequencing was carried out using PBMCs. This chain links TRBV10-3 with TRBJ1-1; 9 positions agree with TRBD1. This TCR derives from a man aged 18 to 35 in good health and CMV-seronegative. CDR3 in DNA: TGTGCCATCAGATCGGACAGGGGGAACACTGAAGCTTTCTTT. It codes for CAIRSDRGNTEAFF.